These T cell receptor beta chains were read from a single sample in a study of blood T cell repertoires in COVID-19. Generated by immunoSEQ multiplex PCR, the TCRdb table keeps only in-frame clones and is missing some. The table shows 44,000 or so clones, with around 85% occurring only once. The sequenced sample consisted of peripheral blood. The receptors stem from a man aged 45-65 years with active COVID-19. Both conserved end residues are trimmed from each CDR3. The order of the fields is J gene, V gene, CDR3 protein.

j_call: TRBJ2-6; v_call: TRBV4-2; cdr3_aa: ASSQDISGANVLT
j_call: TRBJ2-7; v_call: TRBV13; cdr3_aa: ASSLPGVSEQY
j_call: TRBJ1-1; v_call: TRBV7-9; cdr3_aa: ASSFGQGEAF
j_call: TRBJ2-7; v_call: TRBV29-1; cdr3_aa: SVETGRWEQY
j_call: TRBJ1-6; v_call: TRBV28; cdr3_aa: ASSSLSESSYNSPLH
j_call: TRBJ1-6; v_call: TRBV19; cdr3_aa: ASSIAEHYNSPLH
j_call: TRBJ1-2; v_call: TRBV29-1; cdr3_aa: SVEGTGIYGYT
j_call: TRBJ1-4; v_call: TRBV5-4; cdr3_aa: ASSLEGNRATNEKLF
j_call: TRBJ2-1; v_call: TRBV28; cdr3_aa: ASRFGGFSSYNEQF
j_call: TRBJ1-1; v_call: TRBV27; cdr3_aa: ASSLGVDTEAF
j_call: TRBJ1-2; v_call: TRBV9; cdr3_aa: ASSVIQGGLSLDGYT
j_call: TRBJ1-5; v_call: TRBV6-6; cdr3_aa: ASSRTQGLQPQH
j_call: TRBJ2-2; v_call: TRBV13; cdr3_aa: ASSPFQEANTGELF
j_call: TRBJ2-7; v_call: TRBV6-2/TRBV6-3; cdr3_aa: ASSYAQGEYQQY
j_call: TRBJ1-5; v_call: TRBV7-6; cdr3_aa: ASSLDPGVHQPQH
j_call: TRBJ2-5; v_call: TRBV29-1; cdr3_aa: SVGRGGGQETQY
j_call: TRBJ2-1; v_call: TRBV19; cdr3_aa: ASSIAAGSSYNEQF
j_call: TRBJ2-2; v_call: TRBV6-5; cdr3_aa: ASRTGSLVTGELF
j_call: TRBJ1-1; v_call: TRBV9; cdr3_aa: ASSVNGRTEAF
j_call: TRBJ1-2; v_call: TRBV28; cdr3_aa: ASSLVLGEGSYGYT
j_call: TRBJ2-1; v_call: TRBV7-9; cdr3_aa: ASYGGTYNEQF
j_call: TRBJ1-3; v_call: TRBV6-4; cdr3_aa: ASSDPPDQQVSGNTIY
j_call: TRBJ2-3; v_call: TRBV3-1/TRBV3-2; cdr3_aa: ASSQFLAGSTDTQY
j_call: TRBJ2-7; v_call: TRBV27; cdr3_aa: ASSPAWADITSKQY
j_call: TRBJ2-7; v_call: TRBV29-1; cdr3_aa: SVETGYEQY
j_call: TRBJ1-3; v_call: TRBV3-1/TRBV3-2; cdr3_aa: ASSQGSGLFGNTIY
j_call: TRBJ2-5; v_call: TRBV18; cdr3_aa: ASSPNRDRQETQY
j_call: TRBJ2-3; v_call: TRBV28; cdr3_aa: ASSLSGGPMPQY
j_call: TRBJ1-1; v_call: TRBV16; cdr3_aa: ASSQSRGPTTEAF
j_call: TRBJ1-2; v_call: TRBV11-2; cdr3_aa: ASSFRTGGTPAGFYGYT
j_call: TRBJ1-2; v_call: TRBV5-6; cdr3_aa: ASSLYRAYGYT
j_call: TRBJ2-7; v_call: TRBV7-2; cdr3_aa: ASSLFVDSPYEQY
j_call: TRBJ2-5; v_call: TRBV4-1; cdr3_aa: ASSQAGTGGVETQY
j_call: TRBJ1-1; v_call: TRBV4-2; cdr3_aa: ASSQEDRAEAF
j_call: TRBJ2-3; v_call: TRBV4-3; cdr3_aa: ASSQDLDRLRY
j_call: TRBJ1-3; v_call: TRBV5-1; cdr3_aa: ASSQGDRRSGNTIY
j_call: TRBJ2-4; v_call: TRBV19; cdr3_aa: ASSEGATKNIQY
j_call: TRBJ2-7; v_call: TRBV15; cdr3_aa: ATSRDGTGGYEQY
j_call: TRBJ1-1; v_call: TRBV19; cdr3_aa: ASSMTPNTEAF
j_call: TRBJ2-7; v_call: TRBV18; cdr3_aa: ASSPRVYEQY
j_call: TRBJ2-7; v_call: TRBV3-1/TRBV3-2; cdr3_aa: ASSQEVPGGPYEQY
j_call: TRBJ1-4; v_call: TRBV5-6; cdr3_aa: ASSPIATNEKLF
j_call: TRBJ2-7; v_call: TRBV10-3; cdr3_aa: AIKEGGSSYEQY
j_call: TRBJ2-3; v_call: TRBV9; cdr3_aa: ASSVRAGGGDTQY
j_call: TRBJ2-7; v_call: TRBV9; cdr3_aa: ASSVGLAGGNEQY
j_call: TRBJ2-7; v_call: TRBV14; cdr3_aa: ASSQQLGGGPYSYEQY
j_call: TRBJ2-3; v_call: TRBV4-1; cdr3_aa: ASSPQSGAYTDTQY
j_call: TRBJ1-5; v_call: TRBV12-3/TRBV12-4; cdr3_aa: ASTRQGNQPQH
j_call: TRBJ2-3; v_call: TRBV19; cdr3_aa: ASSSTYTDTQY
j_call: TRBJ2-1; v_call: TRBV11-2; cdr3_aa: ASSFDLAGGLYNEQF
j_call: TRBJ2-7; v_call: TRBV24-1; cdr3_aa: ATSDRFYEQY
j_call: TRBJ2-2; v_call: TRBV9; cdr3_aa: ASSLRDFPRLNTGELF
j_call: TRBJ1-1; v_call: TRBV3-1/TRBV3-2; cdr3_aa: ASSQEGDRAKAF
j_call: TRBJ2-1; v_call: TRBV6-4; cdr3_aa: ASSVSAGEYNEQF
j_call: TRBJ2-5; v_call: TRBV7-2; cdr3_aa: ASSPGLAFETQY
j_call: TRBJ1-2; v_call: TRBV11-2; cdr3_aa: ASKPQGHYGYT